This TCR beta chain is from a study of blood T cell repertoires in COVID-19. About the research overall: Specimens from acute and convalescent COVID-19 originated in the United States, Italy and Spain. T cells, B-cell-depleted T cells, or PBMCs supplied cDNA or gDNA.

How the authors handled the data: Amplified reference gene primers provided the basis for estimating nucleated cell counts. Generated by immunoSEQ multiplex PCR, the TCRdb table keeps only in-frame clones and is missing some. V, J and clone size derive from that table, while D and trimming were established from the DNA sequence. The repertoire holds roughly 34,000 clones, with over 80% as singletons. What was sequenced was peripheral blood. This clonotype was obtained from a human donor with active COVID-19. The donor label of this sample is uncertain.

CDR3 bases: TGTGCCAGCAGTTTCGAACAGGGATTTGGAAACACCATATATTTT. Translating gives CASSFEQGFGNTIYF. The chain employs TRBV28 and TRBJ1-3; maybe TRBD1 (6 bases). Trimming stripped 3 bases from V and 3 bases from J, with 12 bases between. The CDR3 spans 15 residues. Germline values: CDR1 MDHEN, CDR2 SYDVKM.